Presented here are 30 T cell receptor beta chains from one specimen sequenced in a study of blood T cell repertoires in COVID-19. This table comes from immunoSEQ multiplex PCR, and its TCRdb copy is limited to in-frame clones, with some not included. The data contain tens of thousands of clones, 78% of them singletons. Source material: peripheral blood. Source of these receptors: a man older than 75 with acute or convalescent COVID-19.

V usage is TRBV2 and J usage is TRBJ2-1; D is uncertain. Germline CDR1 and CDR2: SNHLY and FYNNEI. V shed 7 bases and J shed 0 bases, with 13 bases lying between them. CDR3 size: 15 residues. CDR3 in amino acids: CASTQMVSSYNEQFF. DNA of the CDR3: TGTGCCAGCACCCAAATGGTGAGCTCCTACAATGAGCAGTTCTTC. Complete variable domain (other parts from reference TRBV2 and TRBJ2-1): EPEVTQTPSHQVTQMGQEVILRCVPISNHLYFYWYRQILGQKVEFLVSFYNNEISEKSEIFDDQFSVERPDGSNFTLKIRSTKLEDSAMYFCASTQMVSSYNEQFFGPGTRLTVL.

The chain has TRBV2 and TRBJ2-1, with 11 positions matching TRBD2. CDR3 length equals 15 residues. In germline, CDR1 is SNHLY, CDR2 FYNNEI. With 6 bases clipped from V and 8 bases from J, the junction kept 9 bases outside the gene matches. This CDR3 is CASRLAGGPADEQFF. Here the CDR3 DNA reads TGTGCCAGCAGGTTAGCGGGAGGGCCGGCGGATGAGCAGTTCTTC. Looking up the rest from reference TRBV2 and TRBJ2-1 gives the full variable domain: EPEVTQTPSHQVTQMGQEVILRCVPISNHLYFYWYRQILGQKVEFLVSFYNNEISEKSEIFDDQFSVERPDGSNFTLKIRSTKLEDSAMYFCASRLAGGPADEQFFGPGTRLTVL.

The chain joins TRBV10-1 to TRBJ2-5; perhaps TRBD2 as D (5 bases). The CDR3 has 17 amino acids. Trimming pared 0 bases from V and 3 bases from J, leaving 17 bases between. The germline V gene encodes CDR1 WNHNN and CDR2 SYGVQD (reference sequence). The CDR3 loop reads CASSESGGSKEKETQYF. CDR3 DNA: TGCGCCAGCAGTGAGTCTGGAGGTTCTAAAGAGAAAGAGACCCAGTACTTC.

The chain employs TRBV4-1 and TRBJ1-1; D is ambiguous. V dropped 0 bases and J dropped 5 bases, with 13 bases sitting between them. The germline CDR1 and CDR2 sequences are MGHRA and YSYEKL. The CDR3 length is 15 residues. The CDR3 protein is CASSQDRLVYTEAFF. The CDR3 DNA reads TGCGCCAGCAGCCAAGACCGGTTAGTGTATACTGAAGCTTTCTTT.

V usage is TRBV29-1 and J usage is TRBJ2-2, with D possibly being TRBD2 (5 bases). Germline-derived CDR1 and CDR2 are SQVTM and ANQGSEA. The CDR3 spans 14 residues. Deletions cut 5 bases from V and 4 bases from J, with 14 bases between. The CDR3 DNA follows: TGCAGCGTTTTAGTGGGCCGGGGCACCGGGGAGCTGTTTTTT. Protein: CSVLVGRGTGELFF.

The gene calls are TRBV5-6 and TRBJ2-2; 13 bases line up with TRBD2. CDR3 size: 17 residues. Germline-derived CDR1 and CDR2 are SGHDT and YYEEEE. Losses at the gene ends were 2 bases for V and 4 bases for J; bases not matched to a gene: 5. The CDR3: CASSLLAGGRSTGELFF. The DNA for the CDR3 is TGTGCCAGCAGCTTACTAGCGGGGGGGCGTAGCACCGGGGAGCTGTTTTTT.

This rearrangement joins TRBV29-1 to TRBJ1-2, with D unclear. The V and J ends lost 1 base and 4 bases respectively, with 7 bases between them. Germline V gene data show CDR1 as SQVTM and CDR2 as ANQGSEA. The CDR3 is made up of 12 amino acids. The CDR3 reads CSVEGAAYGYTF. In nucleotides, the CDR3 is TGCAGCGTTGAAGGGGCAGCCTATGGCTACACCTTC.

The genes are TRBV7-8 and TRBJ2-3; TRBD1 aligns across 8 bases. The CDR3 is 14 residues long. The trim removed 3 bases at V and 2 bases at J, leaving 1 base unmatched. Germline V lookup: CDR1 SGHVS, CDR2 FQNEAQ. The CDR3 sequence is CASSFQGATDTQYF. CDR3 sequence (DNA): TGTGCCAGCAGCTTCCAGGGGGCCACAGATACGCAGTATTTT.

This clone was recorded a few times. The chain employs TRBV11-3 and TRBJ2-1, with TRBD2 matching over 8 bases. The CDR3 loop spans 16 amino acids. Trimming at V came to 5 bases and at J to 3 bases, leaving 9 bases not matched to a gene. Germline V gene lookup returns CDR1 SGHNT and CDR2 YENEEA. CDR3 DNA: TGTGCCAGCAGCATGCCGGGACTAGTAAACTACAATGAGCAGTTCTTC. It codes for CASSMPGLVNYNEQFF.

The V and J genes are TRBV9 and TRBJ1-2; 8 bases fit TRBD1. V was pared by 2 bases and J by 8 bases, with 8 bases of the junction left unmatched. This CDR3 has 14 residues. Germline CDR1 is SGDLS and CDR2 is YYNGEE. The CDR3 coding sequence is TGTGCCAGCAGCGTCTTGACAGGGGTAGGCGGCTACACCTTC. This gives the protein CASSVLTGVGGYTF.

The chain recombines TRBV5-1 with TRBJ1-2, with D tentatively TRBD1 (6 bases). Germline V CDR1 and CDR2: SGHRS, YFSETQ. This CDR3 comprises 15 residues. V was cut by 4 bases and J by 4 bases, with 17 bases left in between. The CDR3 DNA is TGCGCCAGCAGCCTATCGGCGACAGGCAGCTATGGCTACACCTTC. It specifies CASSLSATGSYGYTF.

The rearrangement links TRBV11-3 to TRBJ1-1, with D perhaps TRBD1 (5 bases). The CDR3 totals 14 residues. The V gene's germline CDR1 is SGHNT and CDR2 YENEEA. The germline V and J ends were trimmed by 1 base and 3 bases, with 9 bases remaining between them. CDR3 amino acids: CASSLVIGDTEAFF. The CDR3 DNA is TGTGCCAGCAGCTTAGTTATAGGGGACACTGAAGCTTTCTTT.

This chain connects TRBV11-1 to TRBJ1-1, with 8 bases matching TRBD1. CDR3 length equals 14 residues. Germline V gene data show CDR1 as SGHAT and CDR2 as FQDESV (reference sequence). The J segment lost 11 bases and the V segment lost 7 bases, leaving 15 bases of the junction unmatched. CDR3 sequence reads: CASTLDRAALEAFF. The CDR3 nucleotides read TGTGCCAGCACCCTGGACAGGGCGGCCTTGGAGGCTTTCTTT.

J is TRBJ1-5 and V is TRBV4-1, with a tentative D call TRBD1 (5 bases). The CDR3 is 13 amino acids. Looked up from germline, CDR1 is MGHRA and CDR2 is YSYEKL. V dropped 1 base and J dropped 6 bases, with 7 bases sitting between them. The CDR3 DNA sequence: TGCGCCAGCAGCCAAGTAAGGGGTCAGCCCCAGCATTTT. This codes for CASSQVRGQPQHF.

This clone appeared a few times. V and J are TRBV24-1 and TRBJ1-2; maybe TRBD1 (6 bases). The CDR3 consists of 14 residues. In germline, CDR1 is KGHDR, CDR2 SFDVKD. The germline V and J ends were trimmed by 4 bases and 8 bases, with 16 bases remaining between them. The CDR3 sequence is CATSDLGETGGYTF. CDR3 coding DNA: TGTGCCACCAGTGACTTGGGGGAGACAGGCGGCTACACCTTC.

This rearrangement joins TRBV30 to TRBJ1-6; D call uncertain. Germline V gene data show CDR1 as GTSNPN and CDR2 as SVGIG (reference sequence). The CDR3 sequence is 15 residues long. Trimming shortened V by 0 bases and J by 5 bases, and 11 bases separated the two germline ends. The CDR3 nucleotides are TGTGCCTGGAGTGTACCCCGAGGGAATAATTCACCCCTCCACTTT. The encoded protein is CAWSVPRGNNSPLHF.

This clone was recorded a few times. The chain uses TRBV7-2 and TRBJ1-2; 8 bases line up with TRBD1. This CDR3 contains 12 residues. CDR1 and CDR2 from the germline V gene are SGHTA and FQGNSA. The V and J ends lost 5 bases and 10 bases, in that order; junction bases with no gene match: 6. CDR3 nucleotide sequence: TGTGCCAGCAGCCCCGGACAGGGCGCCTACACCTTC. Translation: CASSPGQGAYTF.

The rearrangement links TRBV2 to TRBJ1-2; no reliable D call. CDR1 and CDR2 (germline): SNHLY, FYNNEI. V lost 6 bases and J lost 8, with 13 bases in between. The CDR3 has 12 amino acids. The CDR3 is CASSESLRGYTF. The DNA for the CDR3 is TGTGCCAGCAGCGAATCACTGAGAGGCTACACCTTC.

This rearrangement joins TRBV5-1 to TRBJ2-3, with TRBD2 identical over 7 bases. V gave up 1 base and J gave up 2 bases; unmatched junction bases: 4. The CDR3 loop spans 15 amino acids. From germline, CDR1 is SGHRS and CDR2 YFSETQ. The CDR3 reads CASSLFAGDTDTQYF. The CDR3, as DNA: TGCGCCAGCAGCTTGTTTGCGGGGGACACAGATACGCAGTATTTT.

The chain recombines TRBV7-6 with TRBJ2-1; possibly TRBD2 for D (5 bases). The V end was cut by 1 base, the J end by 7 bases, with 20 bases between. Per germline, CDR1 SGHVS and CDR2 FNYEAQ. The CDR3 runs to 17 residues. CDR3 sequence: CASSLDVRTTRVNEQFF. The CDR3 DNA reads TGTGCCAGCAGCTTAGACGTACGGACCACGCGGGTAAATGAGCAGTTCTTC.

This clone was counted only a few times. The CDR3 is CASSIYEGSGTEAFF. CDR3 bases: TGTGCCAGTAGTATATACGAAGGAAGCGGCACTGAAGCTTTCTTT. This rearrangement joins TRBV19 to TRBJ1-1, with D hard to call. Between the trimmed V and J ends, which lost 2 bases and 4 bases, there was a span of 14 bases. This CDR3 has 15 amino acids. CDR1 is LNHDA and CDR2 is SQIVND in the germline V gene (reference sequence).

The V gene is TRBV19, the J gene TRBJ1-3; no reliable D call. There are 15 residues in the CDR3. Trimming shortened V by 7 bases and J by 0 bases, and 13 bases separated the two germline ends. Germline-derived CDR1 and CDR2 are LNHDA and SQIVND (reference sequence). CDR3 sequence (DNA): TGTGCCAGTAAAATGGTAGGACTCTCTGGAAACACCATATATTTT. Its protein product is CASKMVGLSGNTIYF. The entire variable domain, with the rest obtained from reference TRBV19 and TRBJ1-3, is as follows: DGGITQSPKYLFRKEGQNVTLSCEQNLNHDAMYWYRQDPGQGLRLIYYSQIVNDFQKGDIAEGYSVSREKKESFPLTVTSAQKNPTAFYLCASKMVGLSGNTIYFGEGSWLTVV.

This rearrangement joins TRBV5-4 to TRBJ2-1; TRBD2 agrees at 13 bases. The CDR3 is made up of 15 amino acids. The junction had 3 bases not matched to a gene; V was cut back by 3 bases and J by 6 bases. The germline CDR1 and CDR2 sequences are SGHNT and YYREEE (reference sequence). CDR3 nucleotide sequence: TGTGCCAGCAGCTCCGGGACTAGCGGGATCAATGAGCAGTTCTTC. Residues: CASSSGTSGINEQFF.

This chain joins TRBV12-3 or TRBV12-4 and TRBJ2-1; D not certain. This CDR3 is 12 amino acids long. V lost 3 bases, J lost 8 bases, and 8 bases lay in between. The CDR3 reads CASSFGAHEQFF. The CDR3 coding sequence is TGTGCCAGCAGTTTCGGAGCCCATGAGCAGTTCTTC.

The chain couples TRBV29-1 to TRBJ1-1; D gene ambiguous. Germline V gene data show CDR1 as SQVTM and CDR2 as ANQGSEA. Between the trimmed V and J ends, which lost 7 bases and 7 bases, there was a span of 10 bases. The length of the CDR3 is 10 residues. CDR3: CSAGESEAFF. CDR3 nucleotides: TGCAGCGCTGGGGAGAGTGAAGCTTTCTTT.

This chain joins TRBV5-6 and TRBJ2-7, with 11 bases aligning to TRBD1. The trim removed 7 bases at V and 6 bases at J, leaving 9 bases unmatched. In germline, CDR1 is SGHDT, CDR2 YYEEEE. This CDR3 spans 14 amino acids. CDR3 DNA sequence: TGTGCCAGCTATAGAAGGGACAGGGGGTCCGAGCAGTACTTC. It translates to CASYRRDRGSEQYF.

This clone has more than one count but fewer than ten. This chain links TRBV10-3 with TRBJ2-3, with a tentative D call TRBD2 (5 bases). Between the trimmed V and J ends, which lost 6 bases and 0 bases, there was a span of 13 bases. CDR1 and CDR2 from the germline V gene are ENHRY and SYGVKD. This CDR3 is built from 15 residues. In DNA form, the CDR3 reads TGTGCCATCAGGGGATCCCGGGATAGCACAGATACGCAGTATTTT. Its translation is CAIRGSRDSTDTQYF.

The genes are TRBV5-1 and TRBJ2-7, with 9 bases identical to TRBD1. The length of the CDR3 is 16 residues. Per the germline V gene, CDR1 is SGHRS and CDR2 is YFSETQ. V shed 5 bases and J 7 bases; nucleotides not matched to a gene: 16. In DNA form, the CDR3 reads TGCGCCAGCAGTATAGACATCGGGACAGGGTTGAGGGAGCAGTACTTC. Amino acid sequence: CASSIDIGTGLREQYF.

This clone was counted once. The rearrangement uses TRBV2 and TRBJ1-5; maybe TRBD1 (5 bases). V was pared by 8 bases and J by 0 bases, with 14 bases between. This CDR3 comprises 15 residues. Germline loops: CDR1 SNHLY, CDR2 FYNNEI. CDR3 amino acids: CASGGDGDSNQPQHF. CDR3 sequence (DNA): TGTGCCAGCGGGGGGGACGGCGATAGCAATCAGCCCCAGCATTTT.

This sequence joins TRBV29-1 and TRBJ2-7; TRBD2 aligns across 7 bases. The CDR3 is 15 amino acids. Trimming removed 1 base from V and 1 base from J; junction bases left unmatched: 7. From germline, CDR1 is SQVTM and CDR2 ANQGSEA. The CDR3 spells CSVEAWEGWSYEQYF. The CDR3 DNA sequence: TGCAGCGTTGAAGCTTGGGAGGGTTGGTCCTACGAGCAGTACTTC.